The rows below give T cell receptor beta chains drawn from one sample of a study of cytomegalovirus exposure and HLA in healthy donors. Sequenced by immunoSEQ multiplex PCR; TCRdb stores in-frame clones only, minus some. The data hold roughly 150,000 clones, with about 64% observed a single time. The sequencing input was PBMCs. These receptors were obtained from a man aged 55 to 70 in good health and CMV-seronegative. CDR3s include the opening cysteine and the closing phenylalanine or tryptophan. Fields, in order: clone size, V gene, D gene, J gene, CDR3 protein, CDR3 DNA. D genes are given only for firm matches. Expanded clones get a size class; other rows say once, few or many, or leave the size out.

>NA|TRBV28|NA|TRBJ2-1
CASSLRTAGSEQFF
TGTGCCAGCAGTTTGCGGACGGCTGGGAGTGAGCAGTTCTTC
>NA|TRBV7-2|NA|TRBJ1-1
CASSLEGGRAGEAFF
TGTGCCAGCAGCTTAGAGGGGGGGCGCGCGGGTGAAGCTTTCTTT
>NA|TRBV5-5|NA|TRBJ1-4
CASLDTRSAEEKLFF
TGTGCCAGCTTGGACACTCGGAGTGCGGAGGAAAAACTGTTTTTT
>NA|TRBV7-2|TRBD2|TRBJ2-1
CASSLKRASGRNEQFF
TGTGCCAGCAGCCTGAAGAGGGCTAGCGGGAGAAATGAGCAGTTCTTC
>NA|TRBV6-5|TRBD2|TRBJ2-1
CASWGLAGYNEQFF
TGTGCCAGCTGGGGACTAGCGGGATACAATGAGCAGTTCTTC
>NA|TRBV6-4|NA|TRBJ2-3
CASSLEGETDTQYF
TGTGCCAGCAGTCTAGAGGGGGAGACAGATACGCAGTATTTT
>NA|TRBV11-2|TRBD2|TRBJ2-5
CASSSSGLAPAPQYF
TGTGCCAGCAGCTCCTCCGGACTAGCGCCGGCGCCCCAGTACTTC
>many|TRBV2|TRBD1|TRBJ1-4
CASRGQGINEKLFF
TGTGCCAGCAGGGGACAGGGTATTAATGAAAAACTGTTTTTT
>NA|TRBV6-1|NA|TRBJ1-1
CASSEMAGLRNTEAFF
TGTGCCAGCAGTGAAATGGCAGGTTTACGGAACACTGAAGCTTTCTTT
>NA|TRBV10-3|NA|TRBJ1-5
CAISIDSDNQPQHF
TGTGCCATCAGTATTGACAGTGATAATCAGCCCCAGCATTTT
>few|TRBV9|TRBD1|TRBJ1-3
CASSVGTGGRSSGNTIYF
TGTGCCAGCAGCGTAGGGACAGGGGGTAGGAGCTCTGGAAACACCATATATTTT
>NA|TRBV29-1|NA|TRBJ1-2
CSVGDSNYGYTF
TGCAGCGTTGGAGACAGTAACTATGGCTACACCTTC
>NA|TRBV28|NA|TRBJ2-7
CASSPPEVVGAYSYEQYF
TGTGCCAGCAGTCCCCCAGAAGTGGTGGGCGCGTACTCCTACGAGCAGTACTTC
>NA|TRBV2|TRBD1|TRBJ1-2
CASSEASGGAGGYTF
TGTGCCAGCAGTGAAGCGTCAGGGGGCGCGGGCGGCTACACCTTC
>once|TRBV10-3|TRBD2|TRBJ2-3
CAISEYDLRTSGSTDTQYF
TGTGCCATCAGTGAGTATGACCTTAGGACTAGCGGGAGCACAGATACGCAGTATTTT
>NA|TRBV7-2|TRBD1|TRBJ1-1
CASSADRETEAFF
TGTGCCAGCAGCGCCGACAGGGAAACTGAAGCTTTCTTT
>once|TRBV19|NA|TRBJ1-5
CASSMWSRGGNQPQHF
TGTGCCAGTAGTATGTGGTCCAGGGGAGGCAATCAGCCCCAGCATTTT
>few|TRBV29-1|TRBD1|TRBJ2-7
CSVEASDRGVDEQYF
TGCAGCGTTGAAGCCTCGGACAGGGGAGTTGACGAGCAGTACTTC
>NA|TRBV30|NA|TRBJ2-1
CAWRASSYNEQFF
TGTGCCTGGAGGGCTTCTAGTTACAATGAGCAGTTCTTC
>NA|TRBV7-8|NA|TRBJ2-2
CASNQGPGGTGELFF
TGTGCCAGCAACCAGGGCCCCGGGGGCACCGGGGAGCTGTTTTTT
>NA|TRBV4-2|NA|TRBJ2-5
CASSHEGEGRMKETQYF
TGTGCCAGCAGCCATGAGGGAGAGGGGAGGATGAAGGAGACCCAGTACTTC
>NA|TRBV25-1|NA|TRBJ2-1
CASSRLNNEQFF
TGTGCCAGCAGCAGACTGAACAATGAGCAGTTCTTC
>NA|TRBV7-2|TRBD1|TRBJ1-3
CASSRDRENTIYF
TGTGCCAGCTCAAGGGACAGGGAGAACACCATATATTTT
>once|TRBV4-2|NA|TRBJ2-1
CASSDQDEQFF
TGTGCCAGCAGCGATCAGGATGAGCAGTTCTTC
>NA|TRBV25-1|NA|TRBJ2-7
CASTPARGGDEQYF
TGTGCCAGCACCCCAGCAAGAGGGGGGGACGAGCAGTACTTC
>NA|TRBV9|TRBD1|TRBJ1-2
CASSAAGQGAGYTF
TGTGCCAGCAGCGCGGCGGGACAGGGGGCTGGCTACACCTTC
>NA|TRBV28|TRBD1|TRBJ1-2
CASSPAGTVSGYTF
TGTGCCAGCAGCCCAGCCGGGACAGTGAGTGGCTACACCTTC